The rows below give T cell receptor beta chains drawn from one sample of a study of T cells after yellow fever vaccination. TCRdb ran MiXCR on the 5' RACE reads and lists one entry per CDR3 protein. The sample yields under 250,000 distinct CDR3 sequences, 6.9% seen once. Sequences were derived from CD4+ T cells sorted from PBMCs, sampled 15 days after the yellow fever booster vaccination. All receptors come from a man under 40 who received the YFV17D yellow fever vaccine. The CDR3 runs from the conserved cysteine through the conserved F or W. D genes are given only for firm matches. Size tells how often a clone was seen (once, few, many) or the class of an expanded clone, and some rows leave it out.

v_gene	j_gene	abundance	d_gene	CDR3aa	CDR3nt
TRBV3-1	TRBJ1-6	.	TRBD1	CASSPGGQGVSPLHF	TGTGCCAGCAGCCCAGGGGGACAGGGGGTTTCACCCCTCCACTTT
TRBV5-1	TRBJ2-7	many	.	CASSLVRDGTYEQYF	TGCGCCAGCAGCTTGGTTAGGGACGGAACCTACGAGCAGTACTTC
TRBV7-2	TRBJ2-7	.	.	CASSLDLRSSYEQYF	TGTGCCAGCAGCTTAGATCTTAGGAGCTCCTACGAGCAGTACTTC
TRBV27	TRBJ2-7	.	TRBD2	CASNLWSSGKTYEQYF	TGTGCCAGCAATTTATGGTCTAGCGGGAAAACCTACGAGCAGTACTTC
TRBV5-1	TRBJ2-2	few	TRBD2	CASSTSGTRVGELFF	TGCGCCAGCAGCACGTCGGGGACTAGGGTCGGGGAGCTGTTTTTT
TRBV5-1	TRBJ2-7	many	TRBD1	CASSLETGPYEQYF	TGCGCCAGCAGCTTAGAGACAGGGCCCTACGAGCAGTACTTC
TRBV7-3	TRBJ2-1	.	TRBD2	CASSLYGGSGGYNEQFF	TGTGCCAGCAGCTTATATGGTGGTAGCGGGGGCTACAATGAGCAGTTCTTC
TRBV28	TRBJ2-4	few	.	CASSPARAKNIQYF	TGTGCCAGCAGTCCGGCGAGGGCCAAAAACATTCAGTACTTC
TRBV7-6	TRBJ2-1	many	TRBD2	CASSFSGASYNEQFF	TGTGCCAGCAGCTTTAGCGGGGCCTCCTACAATGAGCAGTTCTTC
TRBV20-1	TRBJ2-1	many	TRBD2	CSARDSQLAANEQFF	TGCAGTGCTAGAGATAGCCAGCTAGCGGCTAATGAGCAGTTCTTC
TRBV7-9	TRBJ1-1	many	TRBD1	CASSFTGDTEAFF	TGTGCCAGCAGCTTTACAGGGGACACTGAAGCTTTCTTT
TRBV5-1	TRBJ1-2	many	.	CASSLVGDYGYTF	TGCGCCAGCAGCTTGGTTGGAGACTATGGCTACACCTTC
TRBV7-2	TRBJ2-1	.	TRBD2	CASSPTSGRGVEQFF	TGTGCCAGCAGCCCAACTAGCGGAAGAGGGGTTGAGCAGTTCTTC
TRBV7-6	TRBJ2-2	.	TRBD2	CASSSETGGPGELFF	TGTGCCAGCAGCTCCGAGACGGGAGGGCCCGGGGAGCTGTTTTTT
TRBV30	TRBJ2-4	.	TRBD2	CAWSVGGTNIQYF	TGTGCCTGGAGTGTCGGGGGGACAAACATTCAGTACTTC
TRBV29-1	TRBJ2-1	few	.	CSVVLADHNEQFF	TGCAGCGTTGTCTTGGCAGATCACAATGAGCAGTTCTTC
TRBV10-1	TRBJ2-1	many	TRBD2	CASSSGLAGGPYNEQFF	TGCGCCAGCAGCTCGGGACTAGCGGGAGGGCCCTACAATGAGCAGTTCTTC